The 26 T cell receptor beta chains in this list originate from one sample, sequenced in a study of blood T cells in healthy people across ages. PCR was performed a second time for 7 to 11 cycles using a sample-barcoded 5' primer and a J-beta primer mix. Using its own MiXCR run on the 5' RACE reads, TCRdb lists one record per CDR3 protein. The sample carries about 1,400,000 distinct CDR3 sequences, around 39% recorded once. The material sequenced was blood. The source is a woman aged 18-29 years in good health.

This sequence joins TRBV7-9 and TRBJ2-3; the match to TRBD1 covers 7 bases. Germline V gene data show CDR1 as SEHNR and CDR2 as FQNEAQ (reference sequence). With 5 bases clipped from V and 6 bases from J, the junction kept 11 bases outside the gene matches. The CDR3 sequence is 15 residues long. CDR3 coding DNA: TGTGCCAGCAGCCTGGTGACAGGGATCATGGATACGCAGTATTTT. It specifies CASSLVTGIMDTQYF. Based on the CDR3 plus reference TRBV7-9 and TRBJ2-3, the full variable domain is DTGVSQNPRHKITKRGQNVTFRCDPISEHNRLYWYRQTLGQGPEFLTYFQNEAQLEKSRLLSDRFSAERPKGSFSTLEIQRTEQGDSAMYLCASSLVTGIMDTQYFGPGTRLTVL.

V and J are TRBV5-1 and TRBJ2-2, with unresolved D. CDR3 length: 17 amino acids. Germline values: CDR1 SGHRS, CDR2 YFSETQ. Trimming pared 6 bases from V and 0 bases from J, leaving 18 bases between. CDR3 residues: CASNSRPTSSNTGELFF. Written as DNA, the CDR3 is TGCGCCAGCAATTCCCGGCCTACCTCCTCGAACACCGGGGAGCTGTTTTTT.

Notes on this clonotype: This sequence may be a read error, since a much larger clone differs from it by one base. The V and J genes are TRBV6-2 or TRBV6-3 and TRBJ2-5; possible D gene TRBD2, 5 bases. Germline V gene lookup returns CDR1 MNHEY and CDR2 SVGEGT. V lost 2 bases and J 3 bases, leaving 16 bases between the germline ends. The CDR3 loop spans 16 amino acids. The CDR3 is CASSYLTGGYEETQYF. The CDR3 DNA reads as TGTGCCAGCAGTTACCTTACTGGCGGGTACGAAGAGACCCAGTACTTC.

The rearrangement uses TRBV12-3 or TRBV12-4 and TRBJ2-1; 9 nucleotides align to TRBD1. The CDR3 contains 17 residues. Unmatched junction bases numbered 17, after V lost 7 bases and J lost 7 bases. CDR3 protein: CASTPITGTGFRNEQFF. The CDR3 DNA sequence: TGTGCCAGCACCCCAATAACGGGGACAGGGTTTCGGAATGAGCAGTTCTTC.

This clonotype was detected many times. The chain uses TRBV24-1 and TRBJ2-1; 8 nucleotides align to TRBD2. Germline V CDR1 and CDR2: KGHDR, SFDVKD. The CDR3 is 17 residues long. The trim removed 2 bases at V and 8 bases at J, leaving 13 bases unmatched. The CDR3 bases are TGTGCCACCAGTGATTCTCCGAAAGCGGGAGCATGGCATGAGCAGTTCTTC. Its translation: CATSDSPKAGAWHEQFF.

Worth noting for this clonotype: At one of its ends the junction is not consistent with the germline gene, which may arise from a read error. The V gene is TRBV7-2, the J gene TRBJ2-3; tentatively, D is TRBD2 (6 bases). Germline V gives CDR1 SGHTA, CDR2 FQGNSA. There are 16 residues in the CDR3. The CDR3 DNA sequence: TGTGCCTGCAGCTTAAGTGGGAGGTCTAGCACAGATACGCAGTATTTT. Its protein product is CACSLSGRSSTDTQYF.

This clonotype appeared a few times. CDR3 protein: CASSFSGVPKNIQYF. CDR3 DNA: TGTGCCAGCAGCTTCTCAGGGGTCCCCAAAAACATTCAGTACTTC. This chain links TRBV7-9 with TRBJ2-4; possibly TRBD1 for D (6 bases). The CDR3 spans 15 residues. Trimming left V 3 bases short and J 2 bases short, with 11 bases between. Germline V gene sequence: CDR1 SEHNR, CDR2 FQNEAQ (reference sequence).

This clonotype came up a few times. J is TRBJ2-5 and V is TRBV28; 12 bases agree with TRBD2. J was trimmed by 11 bases and V by 2 bases; bases with no gene match: 6. The CDR3 contains 14 residues. Germline lookup yields CDR1 MDHEN and CDR2 SYDVKM. CDR3 DNA: TGTGCCAGCAGTTTACAAGGACTAGCGGGGCAGCAGTACTTC. Translating gives CASSLQGLAGQQYF.

This clonotype was counted between two and nine times. This rearrangement joins TRBV29-1 to TRBJ2-5; TRBD2 is a possible D gene (5 bases). The CDR3 is 13 residues long. Germline-derived CDR1 and CDR2 are SQVTM and ANQGSEA. The germline V and J ends were trimmed by 6 bases and 4 bases, with 15 bases remaining between them. The CDR3 loop is CSVGDYLLETQYF. The CDR3 coding sequence is TGCAGCGTCGGAGACTACTTATTAGAGACCCAGTACTTC.

This clonotype was recorded a few times. The CDR3, as DNA: TGTGCCAGCAGCCAAGGGGGGAAAACACAAGCTTTCTTT. Its translation: CASSQGGKTQAFF. V gene TRBV3-1 combines with J gene TRBJ1-1; D is perhaps TRBD1 (5 bases). The germline V gene encodes CDR1 LGHDT and CDR2 YNNKEL (reference sequence). This CDR3 has 13 residues. V was clipped by 1 base and J by 9 bases, with 12 bases between them.

This clonotype occurred a few times. One end of the junction does not line up with germline, which may come from a read error. The CDR3 DNA reads as TGCCGCCCCACCTTAGCGGGGGGTGGTCGGACCACAGATACGCAGTATTTT. The encoded protein is CRPTLAGGGRTTDTQYF. The chain joins TRBV10-3 to TRBJ2-3; TRBD2 aligns across 10 bases. The CDR3 runs 17 residues. CDR1 ENHRY and CDR2 SYGVKD come from the germline V gene.

V usage is TRBV12-3 or TRBV12-4 and J usage is TRBJ1-1; D is undetermined. This CDR3 spans 16 amino acids. Trimming shortened V by 1 base and J by 2 bases, and 14 bases separated the two germline ends. This CDR3 reads CASSLDYRKGNTEAFF. DNA of the CDR3: TGTGCCAGCAGTTTAGATTATCGAAAAGGTAACACTGAAGCTTTCTTT.

Here the CDR3 DNA reads TGCGCCAGCAGTGAACTAGCGGGATTTGCCGGGACCCAGTACTTC. This codes for CASSELAGFAGTQYF. This rearrangement joins TRBV10-2 to TRBJ2-5; 10 positions match TRBD2. Germline loops: CDR1 WSHSY, CDR2 SAAADI. Trimming removed 3 bases from V and 7 bases from J; junction bases left unmatched: 8. There are 15 residues in the CDR3.

This clonotype has only a few counts. CDR3 bases: TGTGCCAGCAGTTACTTATCACCGGGACAAAGCTCCTACAATGAGCAGTTCTTC. Its protein product is CASSYLSPGQSSYNEQFF. The chain is built from TRBV6-5 and TRBJ2-1, with a weak D call TRBD1 (6 bases). This CDR3 comprises 18 residues. The germline CDR1 and CDR2 sequences are MNHEY and SVGAGI. V lost 1 base and J 0 bases, leaving 16 bases between the germline ends.

This rearrangement joins TRBV9 to TRBJ2-2, with 8 bases that match TRBD2. V lost 9 bases and J lost 3; bases outside the gene matches: 7. The CDR3 spans 14 residues. Germline V CDR1 and CDR2: SGDLS, YYNGEE. CDR3: CATSRRGDTGELFF. CDR3 nucleotides: TGTGCCACATCCCGGCGGGGGGACACCGGGGAGCTGTTTTTT.

This clonotype was counted a few times. The chain couples TRBV20-1 to TRBJ1-5; D is possibly TRBD1 (6 bases). CDR1 and CDR2 (germline): DFQATT, SNEGSKA (reference sequence). This CDR3 is built from 14 residues. Trimming took 8 bases from V and 0 from J, leaving 14 bases between them. CDR3 DNA: TGCAGTTTTGGGACACCCTATAGCAATCAGCCCCAGCATTTT. It yields the protein CSFGTPYSNQPQHF.

This chain links TRBV5-1 with TRBJ2-5, with 9 bases that match TRBD2. J was trimmed by 1 base and V by 0 bases; bases with no gene match: 4. Germline CDR1 and CDR2: SGHRS and YFSETQ. The CDR3 is made up of 16 amino acids. The CDR3 bases are TGCGCCAGCAGCTTGGTCAGCGGGGGGCTCCAAGAGACCCAGTACTTC. Protein sequence: CASSLVSGGLQETQYF.

Only a few counts were recorded for this clonotype. This sequence joins TRBV28 and TRBJ1-2; the match to TRBD1 covers 11 bases. J gave up 8 bases and V 3 bases, and 11 bases lay outside the gene matches. CDR3 length: 16 amino acids. CDR1 is MDHEN, CDR2 SYDVKM, per germline. DNA of the CDR3: TGTGCCAGCAGTTTGGTACCGGGACAGGGGGGAGGAGGCTACACCTTC. Translating gives CASSLVPGQGGGGYTF.

J is TRBJ2-5 and V is TRBV14; the match to TRBD2 covers 9 bases. V gave up 0 bases and J gave up 5 bases; unmatched junction bases: 13. The CDR3 covers 18 residues. Germline V CDR1 and CDR2: SGHDN, FVKESK. The CDR3 here is CASSQETGLAGTGETQYF. The CDR3, as DNA: TGTGCCAGCAGCCAAGAAACGGGCCTAGCGGGGACGGGTGAGACCCAGTACTTC.

This clonotype was seen more than once but under ten times. V is TRBV30 and J is TRBJ1-6, with D maybe TRBD1 (6 bases). This CDR3 is 14 amino acids long. The V end was cut by 4 bases, the J end by 7 bases, with 14 bases between. Germline V gives CDR1 GTSNPN, CDR2 SVGIG (reference sequence). The CDR3 loop is CAWKGGPWNSPLHF. The DNA for the CDR3 is TGTGCCTGGAAGGGGGGGCCCTGGAATTCACCCCTCCACTTT.

This clonotype was seen only once. The chain combines TRBV29-1 with TRBJ2-5; D perhaps matches TRBD2 (5 bases). The assigned J gene may be wrong: the sequence end matches TRBJ2-7 better. Per the germline V gene, CDR1 is SQVTM and CDR2 is ANQGSEA. This CDR3 comprises 14 residues. CDR3 sequence reads: CSVGKAGSAYEQYF. CDR3 bases: TGCAGCGTTGGTAAGGCGGGCTCAGCCTACGAGCAGTACTTC.

This clonotype appeared a few times. This chain joins TRBV12-3 or TRBV12-4 and TRBJ2-3, with 12 bases matching TRBD1. Germline trimming cut 3 bases from V and 5 bases from J; bases unmatched to any gene: 6. This CDR3 is 16 amino acids long. The CDR3 here is CASSLKGQGARDTQYF. CDR3 DNA: TGTGCCAGCAGTTTGAAGGGACAGGGGGCCAGAGATACGCAGTATTTT.

This clonotype was seen a few times. The chain employs TRBV6-5 and TRBJ1-2, with D perhaps TRBD1 (5 bases). The germline V gene has CDR1 MNHEY and CDR2 SVGAGI. The germline V and J ends were trimmed by 4 bases and 8 bases, with 20 bases remaining between them. This CDR3 spans 15 amino acids. The CDR3 DNA follows: TGTGCCAGCAGTTCCTCCGGCGGGCCGGGGGAAGGCTACACCTTC. Protein sequence: CASSSSGGPGEGYTF.

The chain recombines TRBV6-5 with TRBJ1-2; TRBD1 is a possible D gene (5 bases). The germline V gene encodes CDR1 MNHEY and CDR2 SVGAGI. The CDR3 has 15 residues. V was clipped by 4 bases and J by 4 bases, with 16 bases between them. The chain's CDR3 is CASSSLVRGGYGYTF. In DNA form, the CDR3 reads TGTGCCAGCAGTTCCCTCGTGAGGGGTGGCTATGGCTACACCTTC.

This clonotype was detected a few times. The chain uses TRBV6-5 and TRBJ2-3, with D possibly matching TRBD1 (6 bases). V lost 7 bases to trimming and J lost 3 bases, with 14 bases between them. The CDR3 has 14 amino acids. The germline V gene has CDR1 MNHEY and CDR2 SVGAGI. This chain's CDR3 is CASTSRDTTDTQYF. CDR3 DNA: TGTGCCAGCACTAGTCGGGACACGACAGATACGCAGTATTTT.

The CDR3 here is CASSTNRGRDTQYF. In nucleotides, the CDR3 is TGTGCCAGCTCAACCAACCGGGGCAGAGATACGCAGTATTTT. V gene TRBV18 combines with J gene TRBJ2-3; D may be TRBD1 or TRBD2 (5 bases each). The germline CDR1 and CDR2 sequences are KGHSH and LQKENI. Trimming shortened V by 5 bases and J by 5 bases, and 14 bases separated the two germline ends. The length of the CDR3 is 14 residues.